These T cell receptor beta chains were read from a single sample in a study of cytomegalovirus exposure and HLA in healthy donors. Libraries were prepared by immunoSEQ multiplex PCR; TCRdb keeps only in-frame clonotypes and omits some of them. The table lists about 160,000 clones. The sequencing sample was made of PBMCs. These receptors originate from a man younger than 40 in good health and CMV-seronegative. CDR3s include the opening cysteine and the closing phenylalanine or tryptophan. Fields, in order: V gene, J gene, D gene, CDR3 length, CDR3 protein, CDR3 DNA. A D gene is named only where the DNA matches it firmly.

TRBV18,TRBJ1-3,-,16,CASSGLQTASGNTIYF,TGTGCCAGCTCAGGGCTACAGACAGCCTCTGGAAACACCATATATTTT
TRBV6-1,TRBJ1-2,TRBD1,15,CASTRGQGGGYGYTF,TGTGCCAGCACCCGGGGACAGGGGGGAGGATATGGCTACACCTTC
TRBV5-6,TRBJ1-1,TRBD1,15,CASSLGGQMNTEAFF,TGTGCCAGCAGCTTGGGGGGACAGATGAACACTGAAGCTTTCTTT
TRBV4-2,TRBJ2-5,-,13,CASSQVSEETQYF,TGTGCCAGCAGCCAAGTTTCGGAAGAGACCCAGTACTTC
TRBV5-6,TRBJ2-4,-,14,CASSYTSAKNIQYF,TGTGCCAGCAGCTACACATCAGCCAAAAACATTCAGTACTTC
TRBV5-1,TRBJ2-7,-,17,CASSSLTNWRAAHEQYF,TGCGCCAGCAGCTCCCTTACTAATTGGAGGGCCGCTCACGAGCAGTACTTC
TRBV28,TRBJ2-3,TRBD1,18,CASSFTSGGQGFADTQYF,TGTGCCAGCAGTTTCACCTCGGGAGGACAGGGGTTCGCAGATACGCAGTATTTT
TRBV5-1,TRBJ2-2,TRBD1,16,CASSPPWTGGTGELFF,TGCGCCAGCAGCCCCCCCTGGACAGGAGGCACCGGGGAGCTGTTTTTT
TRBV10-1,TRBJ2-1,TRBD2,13,CASSLTSGAEQFF,TGCGCCAGCTCCTTAACTAGCGGAGCTGAGCAGTTCTTC
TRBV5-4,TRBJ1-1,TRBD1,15,CASSLGGQGSTEAFF,TGTGCCAGCAGCTTGGGTGGACAGGGGAGTACTGAAGCTTTCTTT
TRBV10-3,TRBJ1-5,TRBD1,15,CAISEVDRRDQPQHF,TGTGCCATCAGTGAGGTGGACAGGCGAGATCAGCCCCAGCATTTT
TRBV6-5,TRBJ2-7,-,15,CASSYSSDGSYEQYF,TGTGCCAGCAGTTACTCTAGCGATGGGTCCTACGAGCAGTACTTC
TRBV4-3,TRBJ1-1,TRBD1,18,CASSQVYLGTGGMTEAFF,TGCGCCAGCAGCCAAGTTTATCTGGGGACAGGGGGCATGACTGAAGCTTTCTTT
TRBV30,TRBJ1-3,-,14,CAWSLGTAGNTIYF,TGTGCCTGGAGTTTGGGTACAGCTGGAAACACCATATATTTT
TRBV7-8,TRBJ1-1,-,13,CASSFLPDTEAFF,TGTGCCAGCAGCTTCTTACCGGACACTGAAGCTTTCTTT
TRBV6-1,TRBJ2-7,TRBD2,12,CATGEGIYEQYF,TGTGCCACCGGGGAGGGGATCTACGAGCAGTACTTC
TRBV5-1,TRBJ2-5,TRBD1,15,CASSRLGTGLETQYF,TGCGCCAGCAGCCGTTTGGGGACAGGGCTAGAGACCCAGTACTTC
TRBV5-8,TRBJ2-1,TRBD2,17,CASSWTSGSDSYNEQFF,TGTGCCAGCAGCTGGACTAGCGGGAGCGACTCCTACAATGAGCAGTTCTTC
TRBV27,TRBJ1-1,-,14,CASSLSTGYTEAFF,TGTGCCAGCAGTTTATCGACAGGTTACACTGAAGCTTTCTTT
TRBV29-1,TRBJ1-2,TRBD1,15,CSVSYGQGANYGYTF,TGCAGCGTTTCCTACGGACAGGGGGCCAACTATGGCTACACCTTC
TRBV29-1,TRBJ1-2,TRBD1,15,CSVAPGQGANYGYTF,TGCAGCGTTGCCCCCGGACAGGGGGCTAACTATGGCTACACCTTC
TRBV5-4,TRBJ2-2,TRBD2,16,CASSFGASGNTGELFF,TGTGCCAGCAGCTTTGGGGCTAGCGGGAACACCGGGGAGCTGTTTTTT
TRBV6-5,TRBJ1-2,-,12,CASSSTGRRYTF,TGTGCCAGCAGTTCGACAGGACGACGATACACCTTC
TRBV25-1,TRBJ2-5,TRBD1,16,CASSESDRGLEETQYF,TGTGCCAGCAGTGAATCCGACAGGGGGCTGGAAGAGACCCAGTACTTC
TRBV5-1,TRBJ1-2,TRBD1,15,CASSWDRGRGNGYTF,TGCGCCAGCAGCTGGGACAGGGGGCGCGGAAATGGCTACACCTTC
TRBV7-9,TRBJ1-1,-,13,CASSLEGLAEAFF,TGTGCCAGCAGCTTAGAGGGGCTCGCTGAAGCTTTCTTT
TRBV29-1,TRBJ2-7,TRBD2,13,CSVRTSGRTEQYF,TGCAGCGTCCGGACTAGCGGGAGAACCGAGCAGTACTTC
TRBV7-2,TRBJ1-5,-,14,CASIREAGNQPQHF,TGTGCCAGCATCCGAGAGGCGGGAAATCAGCCCCAGCATTTT
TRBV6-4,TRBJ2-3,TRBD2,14,CASSASGGTDTQYF,TGTGCCAGCAGTGCTAGCGGAGGCACAGATACGCAGTATTTT
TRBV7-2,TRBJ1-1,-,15,CASSLGAVLNTEAFF,TGTGCCAGCAGCTTAGGAGCGGTGCTGAACACTGAAGCTTTCTTT
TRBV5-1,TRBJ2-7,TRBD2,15,CASSTIAGGGYEQYF,TGCGCCAGCAGCACAATAGCGGGAGGGGGTTACGAGCAGTACTTC